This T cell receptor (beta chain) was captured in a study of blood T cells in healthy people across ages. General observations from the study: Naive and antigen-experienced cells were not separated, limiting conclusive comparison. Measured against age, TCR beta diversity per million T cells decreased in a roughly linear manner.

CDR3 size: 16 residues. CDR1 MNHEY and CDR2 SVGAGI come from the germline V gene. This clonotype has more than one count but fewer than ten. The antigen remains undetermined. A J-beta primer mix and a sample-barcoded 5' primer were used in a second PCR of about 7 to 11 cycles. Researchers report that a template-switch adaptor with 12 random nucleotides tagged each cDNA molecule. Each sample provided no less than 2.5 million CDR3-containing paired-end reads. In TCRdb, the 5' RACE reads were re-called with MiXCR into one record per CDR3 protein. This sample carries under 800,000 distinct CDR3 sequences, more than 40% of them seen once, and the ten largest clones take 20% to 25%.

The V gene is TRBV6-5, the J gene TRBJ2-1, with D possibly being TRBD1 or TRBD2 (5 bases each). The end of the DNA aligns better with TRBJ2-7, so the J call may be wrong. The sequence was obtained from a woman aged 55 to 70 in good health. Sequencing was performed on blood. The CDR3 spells CASSYSGASSYNEQYF. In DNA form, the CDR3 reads TGTGCCAGCAGTTACTCTGGGGCTAGCTCCTACAATGAGCAGTACTTC.